This T cell receptor (beta chain) was recorded in a study of blood T cell repertoires in COVID-19. Study in general: PBMCs, B-cell-depleted T cells, or T cells were the source of the cDNA or gDNA that made up the material.

The CDR3 sequence is 12 residues long. V was shortened by 4 bases and J by 1 base, with 8 bases between the two germline ends. Germline V gene data show CDR1 as SQVTM and CDR2 as ANQGSEA. Study members were between about 18 and 100 years old and lived in 20 to 30 US regions. Cohort 3 donors were reported recovered after two negative PCRs, clearance, or symptom resolution. Using immunoSEQ multiplex PCR, the repertoire was profiled, and TCRdb retains in-frame clones only, with some absent. Counted here are about 200,000 clones, around four fifths occurring once; the ten biggest clones make up 10% to 15%.

This TCR derives from a middle-aged man who had recovered from COVID-19. Sequencing was carried out using PBMCs or T cells enriched from blood (not recorded which). The chain uses TRBV29-1 and TRBJ2-7, with TRBD2 as a possible D gene (6 bases). The CDR3 DNA follows: TGCAGCGTTGGGGCGGGATCCTACGAGCAGTACTTC. Residues: CSVGAGSYEQYF.